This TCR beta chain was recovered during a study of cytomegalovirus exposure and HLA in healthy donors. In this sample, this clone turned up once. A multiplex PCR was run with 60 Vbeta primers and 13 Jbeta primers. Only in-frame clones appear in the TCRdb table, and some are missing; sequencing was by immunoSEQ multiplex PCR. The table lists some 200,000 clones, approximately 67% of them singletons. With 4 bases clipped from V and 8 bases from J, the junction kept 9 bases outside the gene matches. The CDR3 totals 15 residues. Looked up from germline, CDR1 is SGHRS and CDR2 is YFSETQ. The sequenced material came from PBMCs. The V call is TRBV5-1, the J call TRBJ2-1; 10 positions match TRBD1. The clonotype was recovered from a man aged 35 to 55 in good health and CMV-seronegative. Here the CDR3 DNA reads TGCGCCAGCAGCCTCACGACAGGGGGCCTACATGAGCAGTTCTTC. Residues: CASSLTTGGLHEQFF.